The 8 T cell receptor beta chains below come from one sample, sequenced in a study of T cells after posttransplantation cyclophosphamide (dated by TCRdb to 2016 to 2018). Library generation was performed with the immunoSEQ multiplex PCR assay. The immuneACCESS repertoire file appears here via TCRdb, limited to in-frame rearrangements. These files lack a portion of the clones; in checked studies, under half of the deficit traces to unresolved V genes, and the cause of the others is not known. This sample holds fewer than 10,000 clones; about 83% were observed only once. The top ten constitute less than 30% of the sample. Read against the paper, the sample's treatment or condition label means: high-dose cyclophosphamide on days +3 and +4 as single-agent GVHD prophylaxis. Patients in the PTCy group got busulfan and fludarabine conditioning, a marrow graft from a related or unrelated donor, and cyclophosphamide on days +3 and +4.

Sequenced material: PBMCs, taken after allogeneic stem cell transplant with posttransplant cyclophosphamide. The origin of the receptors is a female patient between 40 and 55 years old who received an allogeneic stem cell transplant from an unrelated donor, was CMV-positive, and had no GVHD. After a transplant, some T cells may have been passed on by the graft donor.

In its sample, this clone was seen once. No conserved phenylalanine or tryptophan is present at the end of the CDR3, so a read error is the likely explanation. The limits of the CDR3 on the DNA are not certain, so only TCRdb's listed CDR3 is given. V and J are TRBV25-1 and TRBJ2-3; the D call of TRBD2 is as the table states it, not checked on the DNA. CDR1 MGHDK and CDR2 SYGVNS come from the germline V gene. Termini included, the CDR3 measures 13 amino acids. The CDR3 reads CASSPPGLHPLRM.

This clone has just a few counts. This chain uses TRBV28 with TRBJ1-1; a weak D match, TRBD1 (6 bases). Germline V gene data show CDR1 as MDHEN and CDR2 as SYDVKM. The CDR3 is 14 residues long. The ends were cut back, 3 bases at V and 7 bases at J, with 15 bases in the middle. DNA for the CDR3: TGTGCCAGCAGTTTCTACGGAAGGGGGTTTGAAGCTTTCTTT. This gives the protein CASSFYGRGFEAFF.

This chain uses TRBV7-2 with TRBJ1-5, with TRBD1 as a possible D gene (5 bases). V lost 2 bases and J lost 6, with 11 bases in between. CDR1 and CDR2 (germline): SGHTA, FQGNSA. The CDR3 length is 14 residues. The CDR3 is CASSLRRGPQPQHF. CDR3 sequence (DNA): TGTGCCAGCAGCTTAAGGAGGGGTCCTCAGCCCCAGCATTTT.

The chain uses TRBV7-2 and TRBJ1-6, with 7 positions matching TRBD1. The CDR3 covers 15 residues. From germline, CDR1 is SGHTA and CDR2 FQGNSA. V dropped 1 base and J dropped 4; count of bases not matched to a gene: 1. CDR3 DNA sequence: TGTGCCAGCAGCTTAGAGACAGGGTATAATTCACCCCTCCACTTT. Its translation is CASSLETGYNSPLHF.

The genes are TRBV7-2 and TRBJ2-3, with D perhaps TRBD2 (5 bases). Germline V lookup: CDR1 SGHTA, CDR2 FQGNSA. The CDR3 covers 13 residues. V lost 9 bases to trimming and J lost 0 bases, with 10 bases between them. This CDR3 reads CASRRTSTDTQYF. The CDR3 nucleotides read TGTGCCAGTAGGAGGACCAGCACAGATACGCAGTATTTT.

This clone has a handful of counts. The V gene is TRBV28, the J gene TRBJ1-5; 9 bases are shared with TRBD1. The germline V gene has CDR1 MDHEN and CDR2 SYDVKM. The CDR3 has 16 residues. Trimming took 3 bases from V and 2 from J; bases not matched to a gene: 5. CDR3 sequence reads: CASSLGTGFGNQPQHF. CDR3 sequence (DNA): TGTGCCAGCAGTTTGGGGACAGGGTTTGGCAATCAGCCCCAGCATTTT.

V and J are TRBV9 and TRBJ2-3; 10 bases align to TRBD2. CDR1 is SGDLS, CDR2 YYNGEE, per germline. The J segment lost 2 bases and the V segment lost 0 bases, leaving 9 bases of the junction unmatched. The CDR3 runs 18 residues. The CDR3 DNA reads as TGTGCCAGCAGCGTAGTGGCTAGCGGGGGACTCTTCACAGATACGCAGTATTTT. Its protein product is CASSVVASGGLFTDTQYF.

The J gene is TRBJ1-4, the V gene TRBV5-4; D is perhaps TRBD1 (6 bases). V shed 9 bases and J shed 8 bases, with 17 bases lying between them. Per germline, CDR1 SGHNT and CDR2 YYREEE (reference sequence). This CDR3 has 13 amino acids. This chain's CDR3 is CATLPLGGEKLFF. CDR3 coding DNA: TGTGCCACCCTTCCCCTTGGGGGCGAAAAACTGTTTTTT.